The 30 T cell receptor beta chains given below trace back to one sample, sequenced in a study of CD8+ T cells in alopecia areata. Treatment here: oral pan-JAK inhibitor, 5-10 mg twice daily. Extracted RNA was reverse transcribed into cDNA, the sequencing template. Repertoires were generated with immunoSEQ multiplex PCR, while TCRdb's copy carries only in-frame clones and drops some. The table records roughly 180,000 clones, about 48% of them present only once. Sequenced here: CD8+ T cells sorted from blood, sampled at week 24, from a patient treated with tofacitinib. These receptor sequences come from a human donor with alopecia areata.

This chain links TRBV2 with TRBJ2-2, with 10 positions matching TRBD2. In germline, CDR1 is SNHLY, CDR2 FYNNEI. This CDR3 spans 15 amino acids. Germline trimming cut 6 bases from V and 7 bases from J; bases unmatched to any gene: 8. CDR3: CASRTLAGEGGELFF. The CDR3 nucleotides are TGTGCCAGCAGGACCCTAGCGGGGGAAGGCGGGGAGCTGTTTTTT.

The rearrangement links TRBV7-9 to TRBJ2-7; TRBD1 agrees at 8 bases. Germline loops: CDR1 SEHNR, CDR2 FQNEAQ (reference sequence). The V gene end was trimmed by 7 bases and the J gene end by 6 bases; junction bases not matched to a gene: 5. CDR3 length: 12 residues. In DNA form, the CDR3 reads TGTGCCAGCACCGTAGACAGGGGCGAGCAGTACTTC. This codes for CASTVDRGEQYF.

V is TRBV5-1 and J is TRBJ1-1; no reliable D call. Germline assignment: CDR1 SGHRS and CDR2 YFSETQ. Trimming took 5 bases from V and 5 from J, leaving 16 bases between them. The CDR3 has 14 residues. Here the CDR3 reads CASSRAGGRTEAFF. CDR3 nucleotides: TGCGCCAGCAGTAGGGCAGGTGGTAGGACTGAAGCTTTCTTT.

This rearrangement joins TRBV7-7 to TRBJ2-6; 7 nucleotides match TRBD1. The CDR3 length is 16 residues. CDR1 and CDR2 from the germline V gene are SSHAT and FNYEAQ (reference sequence). With V trimmed by 5 bases and J by 2 bases, 6 bases remained unmatched. The DNA for the CDR3 is TGTGCCAGCAGCGCCTTAACAGGGGCTGGGGCCAACGTCCTGACTTTC. Translation gives CASSALTGAGANVLTF.

This clone was recorded a few times. The rearrangement joins TRBV23-1 to TRBJ2-7, with TRBD2 as a possible D gene (6 bases). TRBV23-1 carries the ORF label, with uncertain function. V gave up 3 bases and J gave up 2 bases, with 17 bases separating them. This CDR3 contains 16 residues. CDR3 loop: CASSHTTGSQTYEQYF. The CDR3 nucleotides are TGCGCCAGCAGTCACACCACCGGGAGCCAAACCTACGAGCAGTACTTC.

The rearrangement joins TRBV25-1 to TRBJ2-5; 9 bases align to TRBD1. Germline CDR1 and CDR2: MGHDK and SYGVNS. V was clipped by 5 bases and J by 5 bases; unmatched bases: 9. The CDR3 consists of 15 residues. In DNA, the CDR3 is TGTGCCAGCAGTAGGAAGGACAGGGGTTGGGAGACCCAGTACTTC. This codes for CASSRKDRGWETQYF.

V usage is TRBV30 and J usage is TRBJ1-1; a weak D match, TRBD1 (5 bases). V was cut by 1 base and J by 8 bases, with 11 bases left in between. CDR1 GTSNPN and CDR2 SVGIG come from the germline V gene (reference sequence). CDR3 size: 12 residues. The CDR3 loop is CAWSARRQEAFF. The CDR3 nucleotides are TGTGCCTGGAGTGCACGACGACAGGAAGCTTTCTTT.

The chain links TRBV4-1 to TRBJ2-2; D uncertain. V was shortened by 3 bases and J by 10 bases, with 9 bases between the two germline ends. The CDR3 contains 12 residues. In germline, CDR1 is MGHRA, CDR2 YSYEKL. The CDR3 here is CASSQTFEELFF. The CDR3, as DNA: TGCGCCAGCAGCCAGACCTTCGAGGAGCTGTTTTTT.

This clone has just a few counts. The chain couples TRBV27 to TRBJ2-7; 9 nucleotides agree with TRBD2. The CDR3 is 15 residues long. Germline V gene sequence: CDR1 MNHEY, CDR2 SMNVEV (reference sequence). The V segment lost 5 bases and the J segment 6 bases; nucleotides outside the gene matches: 11. The CDR3 loop reads CASSVRSGGSPEQYF. The DNA of the CDR3 is TGTGCCAGCAGTGTCCGAAGCGGGGGGTCCCCCGAGCAGTACTTC.

There are a few counts of this clone. This CDR3 reads CASSWTVGTGELFF. CDR3 DNA: TGTGCCAGCAGCTGGACCGTCGGCACCGGGGAGCTGTTTTTT. The J gene is TRBJ2-2, the V gene TRBV7-7; D uncertain. The CDR3 has 14 residues. The germline V gene encodes CDR1 SSHAT and CDR2 FNYEAQ (reference sequence). The germline V and J ends were trimmed by 4 bases and 4 bases, with 10 bases remaining between them.

The chain links TRBV6-5 to TRBJ2-3; D possibly corresponds to TRBD2 (6 bases). Looked up from germline, CDR1 is MNHEY and CDR2 is SVGAGI. The CDR3 totals 16 residues. V gave up 3 bases and J gave up 0 bases, with 13 bases separating them. The CDR3, as DNA: TGTGCCAGCAGTTATGGGTGGGGGACTAGCACAGATACGCAGTATTTT. It specifies CASSYGWGTSTDTQYF.

This chain links TRBV29-1 with TRBJ1-2; the D gene is possibly TRBD1 (6 bases). V shed 1 base and J shed 5 bases, with 14 bases lying between them. The CDR3 covers 14 residues. Germline V gene data show CDR1 as SQVTM and CDR2 as ANQGSEA. As DNA, the CDR3 is TGCAGCGTTGAAGTGGCAACAGGGACTTATGGCTACACCTTC. The encoded protein is CSVEVATGTYGYTF.

The genes are TRBV28 and TRBJ1-5; D gene uncertain. The CDR3 consists of 15 residues. V shed 6 bases and J shed 0 bases, with 12 bases lying between them. Germline-derived CDR1 and CDR2 are MDHEN and SYDVKM. The CDR3 is CASSSPRDSNQPQHF. DNA of the CDR3: TGTGCCAGCAGCTCCCCCCGAGATAGCAATCAGCCCCAGCATTTT.

This clone was detected only once. The same CDR3 also results from other DNA sequences found in this sample. The chain has TRBV7-3 and TRBJ1-1; D unresolved. The CDR3 totals 13 residues. With 4 bases removed from V and 1 base from J, the gap between germline ends came to 7 bases. Germline-derived CDR1 and CDR2 are SGHTA and FQGTGA. CDR3 sequence: CASSSDRNTEAFF. The CDR3 DNA follows: TGTGCCAGCAGCTCGGATAGGAACACTGAAGCTTTCTTT.

This chain joins TRBV29-1 and TRBJ2-1; 9 bases agree with TRBD1. Germline CDR1 and CDR2: SQVTM and ANQGSEA. The CDR3 loop spans 14 amino acids. V was clipped by 2 bases and J by 5 bases; unmatched bases: 4. The CDR3 bases are TGCAGCGTTGAAATGGGGACAGGGAACAATGAGCAGTTCTTC. This codes for CSVEMGTGNNEQFF.

The chain uses TRBV7-8 and TRBJ2-1, with D perhaps assigned TRBD1 or TRBD2 (5 bases each). Germline V lookup: CDR1 SGHVS, CDR2 FQNEAQ. The V gene lost 5 bases and the J gene lost 7 bases, with 15 bases spanning the gap. The CDR3 is made up of 14 amino acids. The CDR3 reads CASSLGDVRNEQFF. CDR3 nucleotides: TGTGCCAGCAGCCTAGGGGACGTGCGGAATGAGCAGTTCTTC.

As for this clone: This may be a read error: a much more frequent sequence differs by one nucleotide. This sequence joins TRBV7-6 and TRBJ2-3, with 9 bases lining up with TRBD2. The germline V gene has CDR1 SGHVS and CDR2 FNYEAQ. With 3 bases clipped from V and 2 bases from J, the junction kept 6 bases outside the gene matches. The CDR3 covers 16 residues. The CDR3 DNA reads as TGTGCCAGCAGCTTGGCGCCTAGCGGGACCACAGATACGCAGTATTTT. Translated: CASSLAPSGTTDTQYF.

In this sample, this clone turned up a few times. The chain employs TRBV30 and TRBJ2-2; tentatively, D is TRBD1 (5 bases). V was clipped by 1 base and J by 2 bases, with 11 bases between them. Per the germline V gene, CDR1 is GTSNPN and CDR2 is SVGIG (reference sequence). The CDR3 sequence is 15 residues long. As DNA, the CDR3 is TGTGCCTGGAGTGGGGGCTTGGATAACACCGGGGAGCTGTTTTTT. It specifies CAWSGGLDNTGELFF.

A few counts support this clone. The rearrangement links TRBV10-3 to TRBJ1-1, with a weak D call TRBD1 (5 bases). V was clipped by 4 bases and J by 1 base, with 10 bases between them. The CDR3 is 14 residues long. Germline V gene sequence: CDR1 ENHRY, CDR2 SYGVKD. CDR3 DNA sequence: TGTGCCATCAGTGCCGGGACCCAGAACACTGAAGCTTTCTTT. Translated, it gives CAISAGTQNTEAFF.

CDR3 in DNA: TGCGCCAGCAGCCAAGATCGTTGGGGGATGAACACTGAAGCTTTCTTT. It encodes CASSQDRWGMNTEAFF. V gene TRBV4-3 combines with J gene TRBJ1-1; D possibly corresponds to TRBD1 (5 bases). V lost 0 bases and J 0 bases, leaving 11 bases between the germline ends. Germline values: CDR1 LGHNA, CDR2 YSLEER. CDR3 length: 16 residues.

This chain uses TRBV30 with TRBJ1-1; D is uncertain. Germline CDR1 reads GTSNPN; CDR2 reads SVGIG (reference sequence). Trimming cost V 0 bases and J 0 bases, with 8 bases left between them. The CDR3 sequence is 14 residues long. The CDR3 sequence is CAWSVQLMNTEAFF. The CDR3 bases are TGTGCCTGGAGTGTACAATTAATGAACACTGAAGCTTTCTTT.

This chain connects TRBV2 to TRBJ2-5; 8 nucleotides agree with TRBD2. The CDR3 length is 18 residues. The germline V gene has CDR1 SNHLY and CDR2 FYNNEI. V shed 5 bases, J shed 5 bases, and the junction held 19 bases outside the gene matches. Written as DNA, the CDR3 is TGTGCCAGCAGTATTAAAGTGGTAGCGGGGAACCTCCCGGAGACCCAGTACTTC. Its protein is CASSIKVVAGNLPETQYF.

This rearrangement joins TRBV7-2 to TRBJ1-2, with TRBD1 matching 9 bases. With V trimmed by 5 bases and J by 3 bases, 4 bases remained unmatched. The V gene's germline CDR1 is SGHTA and CDR2 FQGNSA. This CDR3 region has 14 residues. The CDR3 here is CASSRGTGHYGYTF. CDR3 DNA: TGTGCCAGCAGCCGGGGGACAGGGCACTATGGCTACACCTTC.

This clone occurred a few times. The chain couples TRBV7-9 to TRBJ1-2, with 9 bases that match TRBD1. V dropped 5 bases and J dropped 4; count of bases not matched to a gene: 5. The CDR3 length is 14 residues. CDR1 SEHNR and CDR2 FQNEAQ come from the germline V gene (reference sequence). DNA of the CDR3: TGTGCCAGCAGCCCCGTGGGACAGGGCTATGGCTACACCTTC. Amino acids: CASSPVGQGYGYTF.

The V gene is TRBV9, the J gene TRBJ2-3; D might be TRBD1 (6 bases). Trimming stripped 2 bases from V and 2 bases from J, with 12 bases between. The germline V gene encodes CDR1 SGDLS and CDR2 YYNGEE. The CDR3 contains 15 residues. The CDR3 nucleotides read TGTGCCAGCAGCGTCGGACAGCATAACACAGATACGCAGTATTTT. Translating it yields CASSVGQHNTDTQYF.

The chain uses TRBV30 and TRBJ2-5, with D uncertain. The DNA matches TRBJ2-7 better at its end, which makes the J call doubtful. CDR3 length equals 12 residues. Germline CDR1 is GTSNPN and CDR2 is SVGIG (reference sequence). CDR3 in amino acids: CASASASYEQYF. DNA of the CDR3: TGTGCCTCCGCCTCGGCCTCCTACGAGCAGTACTTC.

J is TRBJ1-5 and V is TRBV19, with unresolved D. This CDR3 has 15 amino acids. The V and J ends lost 4 bases and 7 bases respectively, with 17 bases between them. Germline V gives CDR1 LNHDA, CDR2 SQIVND (reference sequence). The CDR3 region is CASSSSASTGQPQHF. CDR3 sequence (DNA): TGTGCCAGTAGTAGCAGCGCCTCTACGGGACAGCCCCAGCATTTT.

The chain joins TRBV25-1 to TRBJ2-2, with D unresolved. With 4 bases removed from V and 1 base from J, the gap between germline ends came to 7 bases. This CDR3 is built from 14 residues. Germline V gene lookup returns CDR1 MGHDK and CDR2 SYGVNS. The CDR3 DNA reads as TGTGCCAGCAGTGCCCAGGAGAACACCGGGGAGCTGTTTTTT. This encodes CASSAQENTGELFF.

The rearrangement uses TRBV6-5 and TRBJ2-7, with D perhaps matching TRBD2 (5 bases). Trimming cost V 4 bases and J 3 bases, with 7 bases left between them. This CDR3 has 12 residues. CDR1 is MNHEY and CDR2 is SVGAGI in the germline V gene. CDR3 amino acids: CASSSEGYEQYF. For the CDR3, the DNA is TGTGCCAGCAGTTCTGAGGGCTACGAGCAGTACTTC.

This clone turned up a few times. This chain joins TRBV5-1 and TRBJ2-1, with no clear D. The germline V gene has CDR1 SGHRS and CDR2 YFSETQ. The V gene lost 0 bases and the J gene lost 0 bases, with 7 bases spanning the gap. The CDR3 runs to 15 residues. The CDR3 DNA follows: TGCGCCAGCAGCTTGGACCGTGCCTCCTACAATGAGCAGTTCTTC. Translated, it gives CASSLDRASYNEQFF.